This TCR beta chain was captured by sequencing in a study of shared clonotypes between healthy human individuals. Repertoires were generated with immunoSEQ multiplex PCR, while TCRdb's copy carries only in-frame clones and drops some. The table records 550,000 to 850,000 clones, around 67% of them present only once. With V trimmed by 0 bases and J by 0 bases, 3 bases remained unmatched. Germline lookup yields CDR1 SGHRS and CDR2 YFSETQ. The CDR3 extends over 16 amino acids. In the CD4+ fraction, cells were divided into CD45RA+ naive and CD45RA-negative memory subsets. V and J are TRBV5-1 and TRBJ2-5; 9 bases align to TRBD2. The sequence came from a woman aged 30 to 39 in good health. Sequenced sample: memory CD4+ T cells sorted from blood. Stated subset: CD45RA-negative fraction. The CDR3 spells CASSLGPSGNQETQYF. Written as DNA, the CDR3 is TGCGCCAGCAGCTTGGGTCCTAGCGGGAACCAAGAGACCCAGTACTTC.